This entry lists 20 T cell receptor beta chains sequenced from one sample in a study of CXCR3-negative and CXCR3-positive naive CD8 T cells. The antigens of these receptors remain unknown. Libraries were UMI-labeled 5' RACE TRB cDNA. TCRdb reanalyzed the 5' RACE reads, giving one entry per CDR3 protein sequence and no DNA. This table lists over 95,000 distinct CDR3 sequences. Points from the study as a whole: Compared with CXCR3-negative naive cells, CXCR3-positive naive cells showed more hydrophobic TRB CDR3s.

What was sequenced was naive CXCR3+ CD8+ T cells from blood. The subset here: CD45RO-CCR7+CD27+CD95- naive CD8+ T cells expressing CXCR3 (TNR3+). Receptors originate from a human donor in good health. Some clones in this sample may be carry-over from other donors' samples.

This sequence joins TRBV7-8 and TRBJ1-3; TCRdb reports TRBD1, a call that lacks DNA to check it against. The CDR3 is 18 amino acids. In germline, CDR1 is SGHVS, CDR2 FQNEAQ. CDR3 region: CASSISRPGQGTGNTIYF. Together with reference TRBV7-8 and TRBJ1-3, the CDR3 gives the full variable domain: GAGVSQSPRYKVAKRGQDVALRCDPISGHVSLFWYQQALGQGPEFLTYFQNEAQLDKSGLPSDRFFAERPEGSVSTLKIQRTQQEDSAVYLCASSISRPGQGTGNTIYFGEGSWLTVV.

The gene calls are TRBV28 and TRBJ2-1. Germline-derived CDR1 and CDR2 are MDHEN and SYDVKM. This CDR3 spans 16 amino acids. The CDR3 sequence: CASSPTQAGVYNEQFF.

V is TRBV28 and J is TRBJ1-5. The CDR3 spans 13 residues. Germline CDR1 is MDHEN and CDR2 is SYDVKM. Here the CDR3 reads CASSLTDYGPQHF. Using reference TRBV28 and TRBJ1-5 for the parts outside the CDR3, the full variable domain is DVKVTQSSRYLVKRTGEKVFLECVQDMDHENMFWYRQDPGLGLRLIYFSYDVKMKEKGDIPEGYSVSREKKERFSLILESASTNQTSMYLCASSLTDYGPQHFGDGTRLSIL.

The chain links TRBV25-1 to TRBJ1-2. The length of the CDR3 is 11 residues. In germline, CDR1 is MGHDK, CDR2 SYGVNS. CDR3 amino acids: CASRASYGYTF.

The chain couples TRBV3-1 to TRBJ1-3. CDR3 length equals 15 residues. Germline V gene sequence: CDR1 LGHDT, CDR2 YNNKEL (reference sequence). The CDR3 loop is CASSQGTSPGNTIYF.

The genes are TRBV4-3 and TRBJ2-7; the TRBD1 assignment by TCRdb is unverifiable without DNA. This CDR3 spans 14 amino acids. Germline V gene data show CDR1 as LGHNA and CDR2 as YSLEER. CDR3 sequence reads: CASSQVPEVAEQYF.

This chain connects TRBV6-5 to TRBJ2-1; the TCRdb D gene call, TRBD1, has no DNA to confirm it. The CDR3 is 16 residues long. CDR1 MNHEY and CDR2 SVGAGI come from the germline V gene. The CDR3 is CASSYQDRGQYNEQFF.

This chain uses TRBV5-1 with TRBJ2-1; TCRdb gives TRBD2 as the D gene, but with no DNA this cannot be confirmed. CDR1 and CDR2 (germline): SGHRS, YFSETQ. This CDR3 has 15 residues. This chain's CDR3 is CASSLRLAGANEQFF.

This sequence joins TRBV7-8 and TRBJ2-3. Germline V CDR1 and CDR2: SGHVS, FQNEAQ. CDR3 length: 14 residues. This CDR3 is CASSLVALGDTQYF.

This chain joins TRBV4-1 and TRBJ2-2. Germline CDR1 reads MGHRA; CDR2 reads YSYEKL. The CDR3 is 13 amino acids. The CDR3 loop reads CASSQMGSGELFF.

This chain uses TRBV30 with TRBJ2-1. The germline gives CDR1 GTSNPN, CDR2 SVGIG (reference sequence). The CDR3 consists of 14 residues. CDR3 in amino acids: CAWSKFSSYNEQFF.

V and J are TRBV28 and TRBJ2-7; TCRdb gives TRBD2 as the D gene, but with no DNA this cannot be confirmed. The germline CDR1 and CDR2 sequences are MDHEN and SYDVKM. The CDR3 is 18 residues long. The CDR3 spells CASSSGGRGGERGNEQYF. Variable domain in full (rest from reference TRBV28 and TRBJ2-7): DVKVTQSSRYLVKRTGEKVFLECVQDMDHENMFWYRQDPGLGLRLIYFSYDVKMKEKGDIPEGYSVSREKKERFSLILESASTNQTSMYLCASSSGGRGGERGNEQYFGPGTRLTVT.

The chain links TRBV10-3 to TRBJ2-1; TCRdb selects TRBD2, and the lack of DNA leaves this call unchecked. Germline V gene sequence: CDR1 ENHRY, CDR2 SYGVKD. The CDR3 is 17 residues long. The CDR3 is CAISESLAGESYNEQFF.

The chain is built from TRBV28 and TRBJ1-1; TCRdb reports TRBD1, a call that lacks DNA to check it against. The CDR3 covers 16 residues. From germline, CDR1 is MDHEN and CDR2 SYDVKM. CDR3 loop: CASSLIWTGSLTEAFF. Full variable domain (rest looked up from reference TRBV28 and TRBJ1-1): DVKVTQSSRYLVKRTGEKVFLECVQDMDHENMFWYRQDPGLGLRLIYFSYDVKMKEKGDIPEGYSVSREKKERFSLILESASTNQTSMYLCASSLIWTGSLTEAFFGQGTRLTVV.

The chain couples TRBV5-1 to TRBJ2-1. The CDR3 contains 15 residues. Germline values: CDR1 SGHRS, CDR2 YFSETQ. This CDR3 reads CASSLARGTYNEQFF.

The chain combines TRBV28 with TRBJ2-1; the D call of TRBD2 rests on TCRdb alone, since no DNA is present to check it. The CDR3 covers 13 residues. The germline V gene has CDR1 MDHEN and CDR2 SYDVKM. This CDR3 reads CASSARVLGEQFF. Supplemented by reference TRBV28 and TRBJ2-1, the full variable domain reads DVKVTQSSRYLVKRTGEKVFLECVQDMDHENMFWYRQDPGLGLRLIYFSYDVKMKEKGDIPEGYSVSREKKERFSLILESASTNQTSMYLCASSARVLGEQFFGPGTRLTVL.

This chain joins TRBV15 and TRBJ1-1. The germline V gene encodes CDR1 LNHNV and CDR2 YYDKDF (reference sequence). The CDR3 loop spans 16 amino acids. Here the CDR3 reads CATSRDAKGWSTEAFF.

J is TRBJ2-1 and V is TRBV6-5; with no DNA, the TCRdb D assignment of TRBD1 cannot be verified. The CDR3 covers 13 residues. Germline assignment: CDR1 MNHEY and CDR2 SVGAGI. CDR3: CASSVTGSSEQFF.

This chain uses TRBV12-3 or TRBV12-4 with TRBJ1-2; TCRdb selects TRBD1, and the lack of DNA leaves this call unchecked. This CDR3 has 17 amino acids. This chain's CDR3 is CASSPDRGAKKIYGYTF.

This chain links TRBV7-8 with TRBJ1-2; TCRdb's D call of TRBD1 is untestable without DNA. Germline V lookup: CDR1 SGHVS, CDR2 FQNEAQ. CDR3 length equals 14 residues. The CDR3 is CASSLTPQGLGYTF.